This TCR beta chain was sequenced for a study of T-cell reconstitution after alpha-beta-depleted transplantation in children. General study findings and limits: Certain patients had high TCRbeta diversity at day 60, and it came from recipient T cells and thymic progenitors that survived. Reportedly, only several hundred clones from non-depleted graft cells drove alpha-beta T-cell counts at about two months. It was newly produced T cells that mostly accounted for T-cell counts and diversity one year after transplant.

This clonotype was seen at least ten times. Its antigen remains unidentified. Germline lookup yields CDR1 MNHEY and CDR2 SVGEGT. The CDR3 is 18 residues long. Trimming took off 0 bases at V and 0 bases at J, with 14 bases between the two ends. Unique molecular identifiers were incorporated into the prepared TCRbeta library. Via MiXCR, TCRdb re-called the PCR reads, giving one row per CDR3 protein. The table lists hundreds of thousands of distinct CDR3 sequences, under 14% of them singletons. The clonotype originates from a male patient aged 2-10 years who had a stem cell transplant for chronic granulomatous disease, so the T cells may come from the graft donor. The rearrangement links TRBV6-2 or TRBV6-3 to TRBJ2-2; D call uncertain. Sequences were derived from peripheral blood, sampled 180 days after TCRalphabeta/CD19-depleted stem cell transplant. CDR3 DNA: TGTGCCAGCAGTTACTCGAGATCCGTTGGGGCGAACACCGGGGAGCTGTTTTTT. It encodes CASSYSRSVGANTGELFF.